These T cell receptor beta chains were read from a single sample in a study of CD8+ T cells in alopecia areata. Clones were read by immunoSEQ multiplex PCR, and TCRdb kept only the in-frame ones, dropping some. This sample has 210,000 or so clones, with approximately 70% found just once. The source was CD4+ T cells sorted from blood, collected at week 44, from a patient treated with tofacitinib. The receptors originated from a human donor with alopecia areata. CDR3s include the opening cysteine and the closing phenylalanine or tryptophan. The D gene is left open where the match is weak. The size entry is marked missing in some rows and otherwise reads once, few, many or a size class.

TRBJ1-2 TRBV19 . . TGTGCCAGTAGTATAGATCGCGACGGTGGCTACACCTTC CASSIDRDGGYTF
TRBJ2-5 TRBV5-1 few . TGCGCCAGCAGCTTGGGAAAAGAGACCCAGTACTTC CASSLGKETQYF
TRBJ1-2 TRBV19 many TRBD1 TGTGCCAGTAGTATCCGACAGGGGGATGGCTACACCTTC CASSIRQGDGYTF
TRBJ2-1 TRBV25-1 . . TGTGCCAGCAGTGACCCAGGGGAAGTGGACAATGAGCAGTTCTTC CASSDPGEVDNEQFF
TRBJ1-5 TRBV5-1 . . TGCGCCAGCAGCTTGGGGCAGGGTAGTCAGCCCCAGCATTTT CASSLGQGSQPQHF
TRBJ1-2 TRBV20-1 . . TGCAGTGCTCACCCAGGGAGTGGCTACACCTTC CSAHPGSGYTF
TRBJ2-3 TRBV9 . . TGTGCCAGCAGCGTAGCTGGTCTGTCTTCCACGGATACGCAGTATTTT CASSVAGLSSTDTQYF
TRBJ1-1 TRBV29-1 . . TGCAGCGGTGGACAGAACACTGAAGCTTTCTTT CSGGQNTEAFF
TRBJ1-5 TRBV19 . TRBD1 TGTGCCAGTAGCAATGGACAGGGGAGGTGGAACCATCAGCCCCAGCATTTT CASSNGQGRWNHQPQHF
TRBJ2-3 TRBV4-3 . TRBD1 TGCGCCAGCAGCAGGACAGGGTCGACAGATACGCAGTATTTT CASSRTGSTDTQYF
TRBJ2-3 TRBV4-3 few TRBD2 TGCGCCAGCAGCCGGACTTTTGGACTAGCGGCGAACACAGATACGCAGTATTTT CASSRTFGLAANTDTQYF
TRBJ1-2 TRBV5-1 . . TGCGCCAGCAGCGGTGACAGGTTTGGCTACACCTTC CASSGDRFGYTF
TRBJ1-1 TRBV5-1 . TRBD1 TGCGCCAGCAGCTCTGTCCAGGGGGCTTCTACTGAAGCTTTCTTT CASSSVQGASTEAFF
TRBJ1-2 TRBV30 . . TGTGCCTGGGACGAACGTGGGCATGGCTACACCTTC CAWDERGHGYTF
TRBJ1-1 TRBV14 few . TGTGCCAGCAGCCAAGATCTGAGGACAGCCCAGATGAACACTGAAGCTTTCTTT CASSQDLRTAQMNTEAFF
TRBJ1-1 TRBV19 . . TGTGCCAGTTCCCAGGGTTACGACACTGAAGCTTTCTTT CASSQGYDTEAFF
TRBJ2-6 TRBV28 . . TGTGCCAGCAGAAGAGGGGGAAACGTCCTGACTTTC CASRRGGNVLTF
TRBJ2-1 TRBV9 . TRBD1 TGTGCCAGCAGCGTAGGTCTCGAGACAGGGGGTTACAATGAGCAGTTCTTC CASSVGLETGGYNEQFF
TRBJ1-1 TRBV29-1 . . TGCAGCGTTGGGCACAGGGAGAACACTGAAGCTTTCTTT CSVGHRENTEAFF
TRBJ1-6 TRBV4-3 few . TGCGCCAGCAGCCAGTTACCTGAGTCACCCCTCCACTTT CASSQLPESPLHF
TRBJ1-1 TRBV4-3 . . TGCGCCAGCAGCCAAGTAGGTCGAACAGTGAACACTGAAGCTTTCTTT CASSQVGRTVNTEAFF
TRBJ2-1 TRBV18 few . TGTGCCAGCTCACCACGGGCAGCCGGGGGCTCCTACAATGAGCAGTTCTTC CASSPRAAGGSYNEQFF
TRBJ1-1 TRBV30 . . TGTGCCTGGAGCATCGGAAGGGAAGCTTTCTTT CAWSIGREAFF
TRBJ2-1 TRBV10-3 . . TGTGCCATCAGTGAGTCGACGGGGCAATACAATGAGCAGTTCTTC CAISESTGQYNEQFF
TRBJ1-5 TRBV5-6 . . TGTGCCAGCAGCTTGTTTGGGACGGTCAATCAGCCCCAGCATTTT CASSLFGTVNQPQHF
TRBJ1-2 TRBV27 few TRBD1 TGTGCCAGCAGGCGGACAGGGATCGGCGATGGCTACACCTTC CASRRTGIGDGYTF